This paragraph covers one T cell receptor beta chain sequence. No antigen is known for it. Base qualities are not provided; no much larger clone lies one nucleotide away. RNA was extracted using the RNeasy kit, and about 0.5 to 1 ug of the RNA was reverse transcribed with random hexamers. The immunoSEQ multiplex PCR assay, covering 54 Vbeta and 13 Jbeta segments, was used to amplify TCR beta CDR3 regions. PCR amplification bias was corrected by using a synthetic template baseline for primer optimization and computational correction. In the authors' own workflow: Reads were annotated to V, D and J genes per IMGT and analyzed with immunoSEQ Analyzer, keeping only productive sequences. To calculate clonality, Shannon entropy was normalized by log2 of the number of productive unique sequences and then subtracted from one. Public and private clones were assessed among the 100 most prevalent clones of each patient and control. A clone was defined as Susac-specific if it was absent from the healthy and MS cohorts, from over a thousand published viral clones and from other ImmuneACCESS disease sequences. The public sequencing data were trimmed at Q25 with fastp and processed into clonotypes with MiXCR by TCRdb, which kept only in-frame beta chains. Rows merge per CDR3 protein into single entries with the most common DNA and genes. The V and J calls and clone size are TCRdb's, not the authors'. This sample is represented by about 100,000 distinct CDR3 sequences; 95% of them were singletons. Together, the top ten hold 0.3% of the sample.

High-throughput TCR beta sequencing profiled peripheral blood CD8+ and CD4+ T cells from healthy donors, Susac syndrome patients and multiple sclerosis patients. Susac syndrome patients met recently defined diagnostic criteria for definite or probable disease. Bulk CD8+ and CD4+ T cells were purified by magnetic negative isolation, whereas CD8+ TEMRA cells were enriched by FACS. Blood was collected in EDTA tubes and processed within 24 hours, with PBMCs isolated through density gradient centrifugation. PBMCs destined for TCR sequencing were cryopreserved in liquid nitrogen and later thawed in a 37 °C water bath. The sorted or isolated CD4+, CD8+ and CD8+ TEMRA cells had a purity of 90% or higher. This entry belongs to a study of CD8 T cells in Susac syndrome (dated 2019 in TCRdb). About the full investigation: Of the Susac syndrome patients who were sequenced, about 6 had clinically active disease and about 8 were in clinical remission. CD8+ T cell repertoire clonality was compared between 11 to 12 healthy donors, some 14 Susac syndrome patients and approximately 16 multiple sclerosis patients. At blood withdrawal, Susac syndrome patients were therapy-naive, treated with corticosteroids (with IVIg additionally given to some), or treated with IVIg alone. Repertoire sequencing was used to test whether CD8+ T cell activation and differentiation in Susac syndrome was antigen driven. Study-wide conclusions, independent of this receptor: Looking at Susac-specific public clones, the researchers identified some 15 in the total CD8+ repertoire and about 5 in the CD8+ TEMRA repertoire. Clonal expansion was observed in Susac syndrome CD8+ repertoires, with the highest expansion in CD8+ TEMRA cells and greater expansion in clinically active than in remitting patients. The number of individuals in the TCR sequencing and HLA analysis was acknowledged as relatively small.

CDR1 and CDR2, looked up from the germline V gene, are SGDLS and YYNGEE. Ends trimmed: V by 0 bases, J by 2 bases; bases unmatched to a gene: 7. From the cysteine through the phenylalanine, the CDR3 covers 17 amino acids. This entry keeps only the CDR3 DNA: 51 bases, framed from base 1. The rearrangement combines TRBV9 with TRBJ2-3; 9 junctional bases match TRBD2. The sequence was collected from a human donor with Susac syndrome. Source material: CD8+ T cells from PBMCs. The CDR3 corresponds to CASSVADGLAITDTQYF. The sequenced DNA: TGTGCCAGCAGCGTAGCCGACGGACTAGCGATCACAGATACGCAGTATTTT.